These 15 T cell receptor beta chains were all obtained from the same sample, sequenced in a study of a mutant IDH1 vaccine in newly diagnosed glioma. Produced via immunoSEQ multiplex PCR; TCRdb's table is partial and in-frame only. Among over 80,000 clones listed, roughly 90% were seen once. Time point denoted: baseline, week 1 (first vaccination visit). Treatment here: pre-vaccination baseline after standard-of-care therapy. Source: PBMCs, taken from a glioma patient treated with radiotherapy, temozolomide or both. All receptors come from a woman aged 45 to 65 with glioma.

The genes are TRBV28 and TRBJ1-1; D not resolved. The germline V and J ends were trimmed by 2 bases and 6 bases, with 7 bases remaining between them. The V gene's germline CDR1 is MDHEN and CDR2 SYDVKM. The CDR3 loop spans 12 amino acids. The CDR3 spells CASSLRSAEAFF. In nucleotides, the CDR3 is TGTGCCAGCAGTTTAAGAAGCGCTGAAGCTTTCTTT.

This clone appeared once. Other DNA sequences in the same sample also yield this CDR3. V gene TRBV6-6 combines with J gene TRBJ1-5; D might be TRBD1 (6 bases). This CDR3 region has 14 residues. Trimming took 2 bases from V and 4 from J, leaving 9 bases between them. CDR1 is MNHNY, CDR2 SVGAGI, per germline (reference sequence). The CDR3 nucleotides are TGTGCCAGCAGTTACGGACAGCCTAATCAGCCCCAGCATTTT. The encoded protein is CASSYGQPNQPQHF.

The chain carries TRBV5-4 and TRBJ2-1, with D possibly TRBD1 on 5 matching bases. Trimming took off 4 bases at V and 4 bases at J, with 15 bases between the two ends. Germline CDR1 reads SGHNT; CDR2 reads YYREEE (reference sequence). The CDR3 consists of 15 residues. The CDR3 is CASSHGADPYNEQFF. Written as DNA, the CDR3 is TGTGCCAGCAGCCATGGGGCAGACCCTTACAATGAGCAGTTCTTC.

This clone was seen a handful of times. The chain combines TRBV2 with TRBJ1-4, with a tentative D call TRBD1 (5 bases). V lost 6 bases, J lost 16 bases, and 15 bases lay in between. CDR1 SNHLY and CDR2 FYNNEI come from the germline V gene. The CDR3 loop spans 11 amino acids. CDR3 amino acids: CASRIGHTKFF. The DNA for the CDR3 is TGTGCCAGCAGAATAGGACACACGAAGTTTTTT.

This rearrangement joins TRBV5-6 to TRBJ1-3, with D unclear. Germline CDR1 reads SGHDT; CDR2 reads YYEEEE. This CDR3 spans 17 amino acids. Trimming shortened V by 1 base and J by 0 bases, and 14 bases separated the two germline ends. Written as DNA, the CDR3 is TGTGCCAGCAGCTTGTTTGGCATAGGGCGCTCTGGAAACACCATATATTTT. Protein product: CASSLFGIGRSGNTIYF.

The chain employs TRBV5-4 and TRBJ1-5; 7 positions agree with TRBD1. Germline CDR1 is SGHNT and CDR2 is YYREEE (reference sequence). The CDR3 is 15 amino acids. Trimming took 2 bases from V and 3 from J; bases not matched to a gene: 5. Written as DNA, the CDR3 is TGTGCCAGCAGCTTTACAGGGGCCTCCAATCAGCCCCAGCATTTT. Encoded protein: CASSFTGASNQPQHF.

The chain couples TRBV18 to TRBJ2-1; D uncertain. Germline V gene lookup returns CDR1 KGHSH and CDR2 LQKENI. Trimming left V 0 bases short and J 3 bases short, with 15 bases between. CDR3 length: 17 residues. CDR3 protein: CASSPPGDLRHYNEQFF. The DNA for the CDR3 is TGTGCCAGCTCACCACCAGGAGATTTACGCCACTACAATGAGCAGTTCTTC.

The J gene is TRBJ1-2, the V gene TRBV2, with a weak D call TRBD1 (5 bases). Trimming took 7 bases from V and 7 from J, leaving 22 bases between them. Germline values: CDR1 SNHLY, CDR2 FYNNEI. CDR3 size: 15 residues. CDR3 coding DNA: TGTGCCAGCATCCTCGACACGGGGGGGTTAGGTGGCTACACCTTC. This encodes CASILDTGGLGGYTF.

V gene TRBV5-4 combines with J gene TRBJ2-1; D is unclear. The germline V and J ends were trimmed by 3 bases and 0 bases, with 10 bases remaining between them. CDR1 and CDR2 from the germline V gene are SGHNT and YYREEE (reference sequence). The CDR3 covers 15 residues. This chain's CDR3 is CASSSRRFSYNEQFF. Written as DNA, the CDR3 is TGTGCCAGCAGCTCGCGACGGTTCTCCTACAATGAGCAGTTCTTC.

The chain links TRBV4-2 to TRBJ2-7; D possibly corresponds to TRBD2 (6 bases). Germline V gene sequence: CDR1 LGHNA, CDR2 YNFKEQ. V lost 2 bases and J 0 bases, leaving 17 bases between the germline ends. This CDR3 contains 17 residues. CDR3 nucleotides: TGTGCCAGCAGCCAAACCGGGGTAACCGGGAGCTCCTACGAGCAGTACTTC. As protein: CASSQTGVTGSSYEQYF.

The chain has TRBV18 and TRBJ2-3; a possible D gene is TRBD2 (6 bases). The germline gives CDR1 KGHSH, CDR2 LQKENI. This CDR3 is 13 amino acids long. V dropped 2 bases and J dropped 4 bases, with 7 bases sitting between them. The CDR3: CASSPGGADTQYF. DNA for the CDR3: TGTGCCAGCTCACCAGGAGGGGCAGATACGCAGTATTTT.

This sequence joins TRBV4-1 and TRBJ1-2; unclear D gene. Germline V gives CDR1 MGHRA, CDR2 YSYEKL. This CDR3 comprises 17 residues. The V end was cut by 1 base, the J end by 7 bases, with 22 bases between. The CDR3 sequence: CASSQVPVRVGWGGYTF. The CDR3 DNA reads as TGCGCCAGCAGCCAAGTCCCGGTTAGGGTGGGTTGGGGTGGCTACACCTTC.

The V gene is TRBV16, the J gene TRBJ1-4, with 9 bases fitting TRBD1. Germline CDR1 KGHSY, CDR2 FQNENV. V trimming: 1 base; J trimming: 6 bases; junction bases outside the gene matches: 9. The CDR3 has 17 amino acids. DNA for the CDR3: TGTGCCAGCAGCCAATTTCCGGGACAGGGCGGGGATGAAAAACTGTTTTTT. Translation gives CASSQFPGQGGDEKLFF.

V and J are TRBV11-1 and TRBJ2-7, with a tentative D call TRBD1 (6 bases). From germline, CDR1 is SGHAT and CDR2 FQDESV (reference sequence). CDR3 length equals 13 residues. The germline V and J ends were trimmed by 6 bases and 3 bases, with 12 bases remaining between them. CDR3: CASSLRQVYEQYF. DNA of the CDR3: TGTGCCAGCAGTCTAAGACAGGTCTACGAGCAGTACTTC. Full variable domain (rest looked up from reference TRBV11-1 and TRBJ2-7): EAEVAQSPRYKITEKSQAVAFWCDPISGHATLYWYRQILGQGPELLVQFQDESVVDDSQLPKDRFSAERLKGVDSTLKIQPAELGDSAMYLCASSLRQVYEQYFGPGTRLTVT.

The V and J genes are TRBV5-1 and TRBJ1-2, with 9 bases aligning to TRBD1. CDR3 size: 15 residues. CDR1 and CDR2 (germline): SGHRS, YFSETQ. Unmatched junction bases numbered 9, after V lost 4 bases and J lost 5 bases. The CDR3 DNA follows: TGCGCCAGCAGCCTCGGACAGGGGAGGTGGTATGGCTACACCTTC. Translated: CASSLGQGRWYGYTF.